A single sample is the source of the 3 T cell receptor beta chains below, sequenced in a study of response to subunit inactivated influenza vaccine. TCRdb re-derived calls from the RT-PCR reads in MiXCR, one entry per CDR3 protein. This table holds 500,000 to 700,000 distinct CDR3 sequences, under 30% found once. This same sample was also part of a study on T cells expressing NK-cell markers. That paper notes: Scientists made TCR beta cDNA using 5'RACE template switching with UMIs.

The material was CD4+ T cells sorted from PBMCs, obtained about 12 days after vaccination. The receptors shown here come from a man aged 50-60 years who received an inactivated influenza vaccine.

Only a few counts were recorded for this clonotype. The chain is built from TRBV10-3 and TRBJ1-2, with 7 bases that match TRBD1. The V gene's germline CDR1 is ENHRY and CDR2 SYGVKD. The CDR3 runs to 11 residues. The ends lost 6 bases at V and 8 bases at J; junction bases unmatched: 3. CDR3 bases: TGTGCCATCAGCGACAGGGACGGCTACACCTTC. Translated, it gives CAISDRDGYTF.

The chain is built from TRBV5-1 and TRBJ1-1; D gene unclear. V lost 4 bases and J 0 bases, leaving 19 bases between the germline ends. Germline values: CDR1 SGHRS, CDR2 YFSETQ. The CDR3 extends over 17 amino acids. This CDR3 reads CASSNGLLGSLNTEAFF. The DNA of the CDR3 is TGCGCCAGCAGCAACGGGCTTTTGGGCTCGCTGAACACTGAAGCTTTCTTT.

This clonotype came up a few times. The rearrangement uses TRBV5-5 and TRBJ1-2; D might be TRBD1 (6 bases). This CDR3 region has 16 residues. CDR1 is SGHKS and CDR2 is YYEKEE in the germline V gene (reference sequence). V lost 4 bases and J lost 3, with 19 bases in between. The CDR3 sequence: CASSPRTARVDYGYTF. Here the CDR3 DNA reads TGTGCCAGCAGCCCGCGGACAGCCCGAGTGGACTATGGCTACACCTTC.